This T cell receptor delta chain was sequenced during a study of Vδ1+ human thymocytes. RNA was extracted from the cells and then reverse transcribed. CDR3 amplicons came from multiplex PCR with pooled V-gene forward and constant-region reverse primers. TCRdb re-called clones from the multiplex PCR reads using CATT. The table shows more than 50,000 delta-chain clones, with 15% occurring only once. General study findings and limits: Unlike peripheral blood Vdelta1+ controls, thymic delta-chain sequences included 20% to 25% Vdelta2 and few Vdelta3. The authors advised highly purified populations and single-cell validation. In the thymus, TRG and TRD repertoires looked highly polyclonal with Gaussian CDR3 lengths. TRD repertoires were essentially private, unlike widely shared TRG clonotypes.

A remark on this clone: Its cognate antigen is unknown.

CDR1 is TSWWSYY and CDR2 is QGS in the germline V gene. The CDR3 totals 17 residues. Trimming removed 5 bases at V and 8 bases at J, with 27 bases between. Vdelta1+ thymocyte sorts reached between roughly 97% and 99.6% purity. The gene calls are TRDV1 and TRDJ1; D unresolved. The TCR comes from a boy in the first two years of life who had congenital heart surgery. Source material: Vdelta1+ gamma-delta thymocytes from the thymus. Subset: FACS-sorted CD3+ TCRalphabeta- TCRVdelta1+ TCRVdelta2- thymocytes. CDR3 coding DNA: TGTGCTCTTGGGAACTTCGTTCCCCCCGTCGGCCCGGAGAAACTCATCTTT. Translating gives CALGNFVPPVGPEKLIF.